This entry describes one TCR beta chain. Antigen specificity is unknown. This entry is derived from a study of T cells after yellow fever vaccination. Notes on the study in general: Post-booster samples contained most primary-vaccination clones (around 95% CD4, 70% to 90% CD8). A faster peak, day 5 versus 15, was reached by the weaker secondary response. From the bulk population, abundant clonotypes could contaminate and appear within FACS-sorted repertoires.

Template switching with 5'RACE generated the TCR cDNA and added a universal primer site and UMIs. Using its own MiXCR run on the 5' RACE reads, TCRdb lists one record per CDR3 protein. The sample carries some 300,000 distinct CDR3 sequences, about 3.5% recorded once. Trimming left V 4 bases short and J 5 bases short, with 15 bases between. The germline V gene encodes CDR1 SGHRS and CDR2 YFSETQ. This CDR3 region has 14 residues. The sample was PBMCs, taken on the day of the yellow fever booster vaccination. The rearrangement uses TRBV5-1 and TRBJ2-5; tentatively, D is TRBD2 (6 bases). The receptor comes from a man younger than 30 who received the YFV17D yellow fever vaccine. CDR3 nucleotide sequence: TGCGCCAGCAGCCCTGGCGGGGTTGGGGAGACCCAGTACTTC. Protein product: CASSPGGVGETQYF.